The rows below give T cell receptor beta chains drawn from one sample of a study of CD8+ T cells in alopecia areata. TCRdb's copy holds only in-frame clones and misses some; the assay was immunoSEQ multiplex PCR. The repertoire has about 7,900 clones, around 50% of them found once; the top ten carry under 15%. The sample in question was skin, obtained at week 0. Receptors originate from a human donor with alopecia areata. Both conserved end residues are part of each CDR3. Each record gives: D gene, J gene, V gene, clone size, CDR3 DNA, CDR3 protein. The D gene is left open where the match is weak. The size field is filled for only some rows; it gives once, few, many or a size class.

>TRBD2|TRBJ2-1|TRBV11-1|-
TGTGCCAGCAGCTCCCCACTAGCGGGGTACAATGAGCAGTTCTTC
CASSSPLAGYNEQFF
>-|TRBJ1-1|TRBV14|-
TGTGCCAGCAGCCGTTTTCGGACAGCGAACACTGAAGCTTTCTTT
CASSRFRTANTEAFF
>-|TRBJ1-2|TRBV7-2|-
TGTGCCAGCAGCTCACAGGGCTTAAGCTATGGCTACACCTTC
CASSSQGLSYGYTF
>-|TRBJ2-1|TRBV29-1|-
TGCAGCGTTGAAACCAGGGTGGGGGCTGAGCAGTTCTTC
CSVETRVGAEQFF
>TRBD2|TRBJ2-2|TRBV27|few
TGTGCCAGCAGCTTCCAGACTAGCGGGAGGGCTAGAGTCCAACCCGGGGAGCTGTTTTTT
CASSFQTSGRARVQPGELFF
>TRBD1|TRBJ1-5|TRBV2|-
TGTGCCAGCAGCGCCGGACAGGGAGAGAATCAGCCCCAGCATTTT
CASSAGQGENQPQHF
>-|TRBJ2-1|TRBV28|few
TGTGCCAGCAGTTCACAGGACTTCTCCTACAATGAGCAGTTCTTC
CASSSQDFSYNEQFF
>-|TRBJ2-7|TRBV7-2|-
TGTGCCAGCAGCTTGGACCGGGTGGTAGAGCAGTACTTC
CASSLDRVVEQYF
>-|TRBJ2-3|TRBV7-6|few
TGTGCCAGCAGCTTGGAGGGTTTACGTACAGATACGCAGTATTTT
CASSLEGLRTDTQYF
>-|TRBJ1-1|TRBV6-6|-
TGTGCCAGCAGTGACGCTTTCTTT
CASSDAFF
>-|TRBJ1-1|TRBV6-1|once
TGTGCCAGCAGTGTTAAGGGGGGGAACACTGAAGCTTTCTTT
CASSVKGGNTEAFF
>TRBD2|TRBJ2-7|TRBV6-5|-
TGTGCCAGCAGTTACGGGGAGGGCAGAATCTACGAGCAGTACTTC
CASSYGEGRIYEQYF
>-|TRBJ2-5|TRBV10-3|medium-sized
TGTGCCATCAGTGAGTCGGGGGAAGAGACCCAGTACTTC
CAISESGEETQYF
>TRBD1|TRBJ2-5|TRBV11-2|-
TGTGCCAGCAGCTTAGTCTTAACAGGGGTCCAAGAGACCCAGTACTTC
CASSLVLTGVQETQYF
>TRBD2|TRBJ2-4|TRBV10-2|-
TGCGCCACCTCCCCGGGGGGTGGAAACATTCAGTACTTC
CATSPGGGNIQYF
>TRBD1|TRBJ1-5|TRBV28|once
TGTGCCAGCAGTCTGCGGACAGGGGTAAGGGATCAGCCCCAGCATTTT
CASSLRTGVRDQPQHF
>TRBD1|TRBJ1-2|TRBV7-9|once
TGTGCCAGCAGGGCAACAGGGGACGATGGCTACACCTTC
CASRATGDDGYTF
>-|TRBJ2-5|TRBV7-9|medium-sized
TGTGCCAGCAGCTTTACCGAGGTCCAAGAGACCCAGTACTTC
CASSFTEVQETQYF
>TRBD2|TRBJ2-5|TRBV29-1|-
TGCAGCGGTGGGACTAGCGGCTTTGGAGAGACCCAGTACTTC
CSGGTSGFGETQYF
>-|TRBJ2-2|TRBV6-1|-
TGTGCCAGCAGTGAATGGGTGGGAGACACCGGGGAGCTGTTTTTT
CASSEWVGDTGELFF
>TRBD1|TRBJ2-5|TRBV10-3|medium-sized
TGTGCCATTTGGACAGGGGACGAGACCCAGTACTTC
CAIWTGDETQYF
>TRBD2|TRBJ2-7|TRBV15|-
TGTGCCACCAGCAAGGAGGGAGGGCCGTACGAGCAGTACTTC
CATSKEGGPYEQYF
>-|TRBJ2-1|TRBV7-8|few
TGTGCCAGCAGCTCGGGCCGCCTAGCGACGAACAATGAGCAGTTCTTC
CASSSGRLATNNEQFF
>-|TRBJ1-1|TRBV7-8|few
TGTGCCAGCAGCTGGACAGTCATGAACACTGAAGCTTTCTTT
CASSWTVMNTEAFF
>-|TRBJ2-6|TRBV27|few
TGTGCCAGCAGTTTATCTTTACGCTCTGGGGCCAACGTCCTGACTTTC
CASSLSLRSGANVLTF
>-|TRBJ1-2|TRBV5-4|few
TGTGCCAGCAGCCGCCGGACGGCTCAGCATGGCTACACCTTC
CASSRRTAQHGYTF
>-|TRBJ2-5|TRBV7-2|-
TGTGCCAGCAGCTTAGGGTTGGAGACCCAGTACTTC
CASSLGLETQYF
>-|TRBJ2-2|TRBV18|-
TGTGCCAGCTCACCAATCGGGCGGGTGAACACCGGGGAGCTGTTTTTT
CASSPIGRVNTGELFF
>-|TRBJ1-5|TRBV10-3|-
TGTGCCATCAGGGCTGGGAACGGGAATCAGCCCCAGCATTTT
CAIRAGNGNQPQHF
>TRBD2|TRBJ2-7|TRBV27|-
TGTGCCAGCGGAATCGCGGGAGGGAGGGGCTACGAGCAGTACTTC
CASGIAGGRGYEQYF
>TRBD2|TRBJ2-5|TRBV4-2|-
TGTGCCAGCAGCCGAGAGGTCACCGGGACTAGCGGGAGGGCCCCTTACCAAGAGACCCAGTACTTC
CASSREVTGTSGRAPYQETQYF
>-|TRBJ2-7|TRBV13|-
TGTGCCAGCAGCTCAACCCGACTTACCTTCTCCTACGAGCAGTACTTC
CASSSTRLTFSYEQYF
>TRBD1|TRBJ2-3|TRBV7-2|-
TGTGCCAGCAGCTTTAGAGGACAGGGTAGCACAGATACGCAGTATTTT
CASSFRGQGSTDTQYF
>-|TRBJ2-7|TRBV7-2|few
TGTGCCAGCAGCCTCTCGAGGGGGGTTCTTGACGAGCAGTACTTC
CASSLSRGVLDEQYF
>TRBD1|TRBJ2-1|TRBV6-6|-
TGTGCCAGCAGCCACGGGACAGGGACGAATGATGAGCAGTTCTTC
CASSHGTGTNDEQFF
>-|TRBJ2-7|TRBV6-5|few
TGTGCCAGCAGTGGCGAGGGGCCGCACTACGAGCAGTACTTC
CASSGEGPHYEQYF
>TRBD2|TRBJ2-7|TRBV4-1|-
TGCGCCAGCAGCCAAGTAGCGGGAGTGTCCTACGAGCAGTACTTC
CASSQVAGVSYEQYF
>-|TRBJ1-4|TRBV6-1|once
TGTGCCGTAAGGTCTCGGGGCGGTGAAAAACTGTTTTTT
CAVRSRGGEKLFF
>TRBD1|TRBJ1-1|TRBV18|medium-sized
TGTGCCAGCTCAACCGGGACAGGGATCACTGAAGCTTTCTTT
CASSTGTGITEAFF
>-|TRBJ2-5|TRBV19|-
TGTGCCAGTAGTCAGGGTCTGGGTGGCGGGGAGACCCAGTACTTC
CASSQGLGGGETQYF
>-|TRBJ2-7|TRBV25-1|-
TGTGCCAGCAGTGAAGGTATGGGGCAGCCCAGCTCCTACGAGCAGTACTTC
CASSEGMGQPSSYEQYF
>TRBD1|TRBJ1-2|TRBV19|-
TGTGCCAGTATCGGGGACAGGGAAAATGGCTACACCTTC
CASIGDRENGYTF
>-|TRBJ1-2|TRBV15|once
TGTGCCACCAGCAGAGATTTAGGGGCTGGCTACACCTTC
CATSRDLGAGYTF
>-|TRBJ2-7|TRBV2|few
TGTGCCACCGACCTCGGGCGGGAACTTGAGCAGTACTTC
CATDLGRELEQYF
>-|TRBJ2-5|TRBV11-2|-
TGTGCCAGCAGTCCCTTCGGGCGGACAGAGACCCAGTACTTC
CASSPFGRTETQYF
>TRBD2|TRBJ2-1|TRBV5-1|-
TGCGCCAGCAGCCGGAGCGGGGAACCCTACAATGAGCAGTTCTTC
CASSRSGEPYNEQFF
>-|TRBJ1-2|TRBV6-1|-
TGTGCCAGCAGCCCCTCCGAACCCTATGGCTACACCTTC
CASSPSEPYGYTF
>TRBD1|TRBJ2-7|TRBV18|-
TGTGCCAGCTCACCACCGCGGGCAGGGGGTTTCTACGAGCAGTACTTC
CASSPPRAGGFYEQYF
>-|TRBJ2-3|TRBV7-2|few
TGTGCCAGCAGCCCACCGAAACAAGATACGCAGTATTTT
CASSPPKQDTQYF
>-|TRBJ2-1|TRBV13|-
TGTGCCAGCAGCCCAGGGACTTTCCCGGGGCAGTTCTTC
CASSPGTFPGQFF
>-|TRBJ2-3|TRBV25-1|-
TGTGCCAGCAGTGAATCCGTTTTAGGGGCAGATACGCAGTATTTT
CASSESVLGADTQYF
>TRBD1|TRBJ2-7|TRBV2|-
TGTGCCAGCAGTGAAGTCGGGACAGGGCTTATCGAGCAGTACTTC
CASSEVGTGLIEQYF